The rows below give T cell receptor beta chains drawn from one sample of a study of patients and donors after allogeneic stem cell transplantation. One entry per CDR3 protein results from TCRdb running MiXCR on the RT-PCR reads. The sample records 190,000 or so distinct CDR3 sequences, less than 50% being singletons. The sequenced sample was blood, either unsorted or a sorted T cell fraction (not recorded which). The source of these receptors is a human donor who was either an allogeneic HSCT recipient or a stem cell or donor lymphocyte infusion donor (not recorded which). It is not recorded whose cells these are; they may come from a transplant donor. Each CDR3 is given with its conserved first and last residue. The D gene is left open where the match is weak. The size entry is marked missing in some rows and otherwise reads once, few, many or a size class.

>TRBV4-2|NA|NA|TRBJ1-5
TGTGCCAGCAGCTCAGTAGGCCGCAATCAGCCCCAGCATTTT
CASSSVGRNQPQHF
>TRBV7-2|many|TRBD1|TRBJ1-1
TGTGCCAGCAGCGTTTCGACAGGGACTGAAGCTTTCTTT
CASSVSTGTEAFF
>TRBV18|NA|NA|TRBJ2-2
TGTGCCAGCTCACTCAGGGAGGACACCGGGGAGCTGTTTTTT
CASSLREDTGELFF
>TRBV7-2|NA|NA|TRBJ2-5
TGTGCCAGCAGCTTAGTGGTACAGGTCAGCGGGGAGACCCAGTACTTC
CASSLVVQVSGETQYF
>TRBV5-6|NA|NA|TRBJ2-1
TGTGCCAGCAGCTTCTCCTTGAATGAGCAGTTCTTC
CASSFSLNEQFF
>TRBV12-3/TRBV12-4|few|TRBD1|TRBJ1-1
TGTGCCAGCAGTTTAGGAGGGGACAGTGAAGCTTTCTTT
CASSLGGDSEAFF
>TRBV7-2|NA|NA|TRBJ2-2
TGTGCCAGCAGCCGATCGCCTCCTGCCCCCGGGGAGCTGTTTTTT
CASSRSPPAPGELFF
>TRBV5-1|NA|NA|TRBJ1-6
TGCGCCAGCAGCTTGGATTCGGTTAATTCACCCCTCCACTTT
CASSLDSVNSPLHF
>TRBV29-1|NA|NA|TRBJ2-1
TGCAGCGTTGAAGCGGGGGCTGTCTCCTACAATGAGCAGTTCTTC
CSVEAGAVSYNEQFF
>TRBV10-3|many|NA|TRBJ1-3
TGTGCCATCAGAATCGCTCTTGGAAACACCATATATTTT
CAIRIALGNTIYF
>TRBV29-1|NA|NA|TRBJ2-7
TGCAGCGGCCGACTAACAGACTCCTACGAGCAGTACTTC
CSGRLTDSYEQYF
>TRBV20-1|few|NA|TRBJ1-1
TGCAGTGCATCATGGGGGGCTCTGGCTGAAGCTTTCTTT
CSASWGALAEAFF
>TRBV2|few|TRBD1|TRBJ1-5
TGTGCCAGCAGTGCCTCAAACAGGGGTCAGCCCCAGCATTTT
CASSASNRGQPQHF
>TRBV20-1|few|NA|TRBJ1-1
TGCAGTGCTAGAGATAGGCAGGGGCGGACTGAAGCTTTCTTT
CSARDRQGRTEAFF
>TRBV7-9|NA|NA|TRBJ1-4
TGTGCCAGCAATTCGCCCCATAGCGGTGAAAAACTGTTTTTT
CASNSPHSGEKLFF
>TRBV6-2/TRBV6-3|few|NA|TRBJ1-2
TGTGCCAGCACCAGAGGTCGCAATGGCTACACCTTC
CASTRGRNGYTF
>TRBV12-3/TRBV12-4|NA|NA|TRBJ2-5
TGTGCCAGCAGTAGGTCAGAGACCCAGTACTTC
CASSRSETQYF
>TRBV7-8|few|NA|TRBJ1-5
TGTGCCAGCAGCTTAGGGGCCGGGACGGGCAATCAGCCCCAGCATTTT
CASSLGAGTGNQPQHF
>TRBV4-2|NA|NA|TRBJ1-3
TGTGCCAGCAGCCAAGAGAGCAGAAACACCATATATTTT
CASSQESRNTIYF
>TRBV12-3/TRBV12-4|few|NA|TRBJ1-2
TGTGCCAGCAGTTTATCCTATGGCTACACCTTC
CASSLSYGYTF
>TRBV27|many|TRBD1|TRBJ1-4
TGTGCCAGCAGTTTCAAAACAGGGGTGGCTTATTCAACTAATGAAAAACTGTTTTTT
CASSFKTGVAYSTNEKLFF
>TRBV6-6|NA|TRBD2|TRBJ2-3
TGTGCCAGCAGTTACCCCGGTAGCGGGGGGGCCCCACTCACAGATACGCAGTATTTT
CASSYPGSGGAPLTDTQYF
>TRBV12-3/TRBV12-4|many|NA|TRBJ1-5
TGTGCCAGCAGTTTAGATGGTAAAAGCAATCAGCCCCAGCATTTT
CASSLDGKSNQPQHF
>TRBV7-9|NA|NA|TRBJ2-3
TGTGCCAGCAGCTTCGTCTCAGGGACAGATACGCAGTATTTT
CASSFVSGTDTQYF
>TRBV29-1|few|NA|TRBJ1-5
TGCAGCGTTACTACCGGGACGGTCTATAGCAATCAGCCCCAGCATTTT
CSVTTGTVYSNQPQHF
>TRBV12-3/TRBV12-4|few|TRBD1|TRBJ2-1
TGTGCCAGCACCCTGGGACAGGGCGCCTACAATGAGCAGTTCTTC
CASTLGQGAYNEQFF
>TRBV7-9|NA|TRBD1|TRBJ2-1
TGTGCCAGCAGCTCGGCCAGGGGGCCATACAATGAGCAGTTCTTC
CASSSARGPYNEQFF
>TRBV28|many|TRBD1|TRBJ1-6
TGTGCCAGCAGTTTATTCCCCGGACAGGGGGACTCACCCCTCCACTTT
CASSLFPGQGDSPLHF
>TRBV20-1|NA|NA|TRBJ2-1
TGCAGTGCCCAGAGGGGAGCAGCCCCCTACAATGAGCAGTTCTTC
CSAQRGAAPYNEQFF
>TRBV12-3/TRBV12-4|NA|NA|TRBJ1-5
TGTGCCAGCAGTTTAGAAATGAGATTGGGGCAGCCCCAGCATTTT
CASSLEMRLGQPQHF
>TRBV6-4|NA|NA|TRBJ1-3
TGTGCCAGCAGGAGACCGTTGGGGACTGGAAACACCATATATTTT
CASRRPLGTGNTIYF
>TRBV29-1|NA|NA|TRBJ1-1
TGCAGCGTTGAGGTGGCAGAGACTGAAGCTTTCTTT
CSVEVAETEAFF
>TRBV3-1|few|TRBD1|TRBJ1-1
TGTGCCAGCAGCTACAGGGGGAAACACACTGAAGCTTTCTTT
CASSYRGKHTEAFF
>TRBV4-2|NA|NA|TRBJ1-1
TGTGCCAGCAGCCACCTCAGTGACACGGAGAACACTGAAGCTTTCTTT
CASSHLSDTENTEAFF
>TRBV12-3/TRBV12-4|NA|NA|TRBJ1-6
TGTGCCAGCAGTTTAGCGTTCGGCGGGGTAATTCAACCCCTCCACTTT
CASSLAFGGVIQPLHF